This T cell receptor beta chain was recovered during a study of T-cell reconstitution after alpha-beta-depleted transplantation in children. There are 17 residues in the CDR3. V gave up 3 bases and J gave up 6 bases, with 20 bases separating them. Germline V gene sequence: CDR1 MNHEY, CDR2 SVGEGT. Library preparation (for TCRbeta) was performed with unique molecular identifiers. TCRdb called the PCR reads again in MiXCR, with one record for every CDR3 protein. The sample includes about 610,000 distinct CDR3 sequences, roughly 10% of them seen just once. Only a few counts were recorded for this clonotype.

This receptor was taken from a human donor who donated a stem cell graft to a child with acute myeloid leukemia. The specimen comprised PBMCs from the stem cell graft donor, sampled from the stem cell graft. This chain joins TRBV6-2 or TRBV6-3 and TRBJ2-2, with a tentative D call TRBD2 (5 bases). CDR3 loop: CASSYRGPGRGSGELFF. CDR3 DNA: TGTGCCAGCAGTTATCGCGGGCCGGGTAGAGGTTCCGGGGAGCTGTTTTTT.